This T cell receptor beta chain was sequenced for a study of T cells after yellow fever vaccination. The length of the CDR3 is 14 residues. V dropped 3 bases and J dropped 0; count of bases not matched to a gene: 3. Germline CDR1 reads DFQATT; CDR2 reads SNEGSKA (reference sequence). Via MiXCR, TCRdb re-called the 5' RACE reads, giving one row per CDR3 protein. The sample has roughly 300,000 distinct CDR3 sequences; roughly 8.6% are singletons. This chain uses TRBV20-1 with TRBJ2-7; 9 positions agree with TRBD1. The receptor's source is a man in his late teens or twenties who received the YFV17D yellow fever vaccine. The source was PBMCs, collected 45 days after the first yellow fever vaccination. The DNA for the CDR3 is TGCAGTGCTAGGGGACAGGGAAACTCCTACGAGCAGTACTTC. Protein sequence: CSARGQGNSYEQYF.